The 32 T cell receptor beta chains listed next were all sequenced from one sample in a study of CD8+CD57+ T cells in acquired aplastic anemia. The template for TCR beta VDJ and CDR3 sequence profiling was genomic DNA. TCRdb processed the reads anew with MiXCR; each CDR3 protein has one entry. The sample carries under 250,000 distinct CDR3 sequences, approximately 65% recorded once. Patients picked for sequencing had shown CD8+CD57+ cell expansion detected by flow cytometry. Sequences were obtained from sorted CD4+, CD8+, or CD8+CD57+ T cells (not recorded which) from PBMCs. All receptors come from a human donor with aplastic anemia.

V gene TRBV19 combines with J gene TRBJ1-3; perhaps TRBD1 as D (5 bases). Deletions cut 4 bases from V and 5 bases from J, with 15 bases between. Germline assignment: CDR1 LNHDA and CDR2 SQIVND (reference sequence). This CDR3 region has 15 residues. The CDR3 protein is CASSTSGTTRNTIYF. The CDR3 nucleotides read TGTGCCAGTAGTACGTCAGGGACGACTAGAAACACCATATATTTT.

The CDR3 DNA follows: TGCAGCGTTGAACCCCCGGGACTAGCGGGAGGTGGTGAGCAGTTCTTC. Translation: CSVEPPGLAGGGEQFF. The rearrangement links TRBV29-1 to TRBJ2-1; 15 bases are a match to TRBD2. Trimming removed 2 bases from V and 9 bases from J; junction bases left unmatched: 8. The CDR3 is 16 amino acids. The germline gives CDR1 SQVTM, CDR2 ANQGSEA.

The rearrangement uses TRBV2 and TRBJ2-1; D is unresolved. The CDR3 has 12 residues. The V and J ends lost 7 bases and 8 bases respectively, with 12 bases between them. Germline V gene sequence: CDR1 SNHLY, CDR2 FYNNEI. The CDR3 coding sequence is TGTGCCAGCACCCCCTTTCTGGATGAGCAGTTCTTC. Translating it yields CASTPFLDEQFF.

The rearrangement links TRBV20-1 to TRBJ2-5; tentatively, D is TRBD2 (5 bases). Trimming left V 5 bases short and J 5 bases short, with 15 bases between. The CDR3 is 13 residues long. Per the germline V gene, CDR1 is DFQATT and CDR2 is SNEGSKA (reference sequence). The CDR3 DNA follows: TGCAGTGCTTTCGGGAACTCCGGTGAGACCCAGTACTTC. Residues: CSAFGNSGETQYF.

The DNA of the CDR3 is TGTGCCAGCAGCTTGGAGCTAGCGGGGGGAAGAGATACGCAGTATTTT. Its protein product is CASSLELAGGRDTQYF. The chain recombines TRBV7-3 with TRBJ2-3; TRBD2 matches 11 bases. This CDR3 is 16 amino acids long. After removal of 3 bases from V and 5 bases from J, the junction contained 7 bases not matched to a gene. Germline V gene data show CDR1 as SGHTA and CDR2 as FQGTGA.

This clonotype was detected ten times or more. The chain recombines TRBV4-1 with TRBJ2-2, with 10 nucleotides matching TRBD1. CDR1 is MGHRA, CDR2 YSYEKL, per germline. V trimming: 0 bases; J trimming: 7 bases; junction bases outside the gene matches: 2. CDR3 length: 15 amino acids. CDR3 region: CASSQEGQGLGELFF. The DNA of the CDR3 is TGCGCCAGCAGCCAAGAGGGACAGGGGCTCGGGGAGCTGTTTTTT.

As concerns this clonotype: One base away lies a much larger clone, so this may be a sequencing read error. The V gene is TRBV15, the J gene TRBJ1-1; 10 bases map to TRBD1. CDR1 is LNHNV and CDR2 is YYDKDF in the germline V gene (reference sequence). The V and J ends lost 2 bases and 0 bases, in that order; junction bases with no gene match: 12. The CDR3 runs to 19 residues. The CDR3: CATSRPSPGQGFMNTEAFF. CDR3 nucleotides: TGTGCCACCAGCAGACCATCTCCGGGACAGGGGTTTATGAACACTGAAGCTTTCTTT.

V usage is TRBV29-1 and J usage is TRBJ2-7, with a possible D match to TRBD1 (7 bases). The ends were cut back, 6 bases at V and 4 bases at J, with 13 bases in the middle. The CDR3 spans 12 residues. The germline V gene encodes CDR1 SQVTM and CDR2 ANQGSEA. CDR3 amino acids: CSVQQGRYEQYF. The CDR3 DNA reads TGCAGCGTCCAACAGGGGAGGTACGAGCAGTACTTC.

The chain couples TRBV10-3 to TRBJ2-7; tentative D call: TRBD1 (6 bases). The CDR3 spans 13 residues. In germline, CDR1 is ENHRY, CDR2 SYGVKD. Trimming stripped 5 bases from V and 1 base from J, with 9 bases between. CDR3 bases: TGTGCCATCAGTCGACAGGAGTCCTACGAGCAGTACTTC. It translates to CAISRQESYEQYF.

This chain connects TRBV10-3 to TRBJ1-4; possibly TRBD1 for D (5 bases). This CDR3 region has 15 residues. The V and J ends lost 5 bases and 7 bases respectively, with 17 bases between them. Per germline, CDR1 ENHRY and CDR2 SYGVKD. CDR3 sequence (DNA): TGTGCCATCAGTATAGGCCCCGGGACCGGTGAAAAACTGTTTTTT. It encodes CAISIGPGTGEKLFF.

The rearrangement uses TRBV7-2 and TRBJ2-2; tentatively, D is TRBD1 (6 bases). The germline V gene has CDR1 SGHTA and CDR2 FQGNSA. Trimming took off 6 bases at V and 3 bases at J, with 17 bases between the two ends. There are 16 residues in the CDR3. The CDR3 nucleotides are TGTGCCAGCAGATTCGGACCAGGGGCAGACACCGGGGAGCTGTTTTTT. This sequence encodes CASRFGPGADTGELFF.

This chain connects TRBV12-3 or TRBV12-4 to TRBJ2-1; possible D gene TRBD2, 7 bases. V lost 3 bases, J lost 12 bases, and 18 bases lay in between. The CDR3 spans 14 residues. The CDR3 region has the DNA TGTGCCAGCAGTTTCGGGGGGCCTACAGATACGCAGTTCTTC. This codes for CASSFGGPTDTQFF.

About this clonotype: An end of the junction differs from the germline gene, which may be a read error. The chain links TRBV28 to TRBJ2-5; 7 bases agree with TRBD2. Germline V gene data show CDR1 as MDHEN and CDR2 as SYDVKM. This CDR3 region has 14 residues. The CDR3 nucleotides are TGTGCCAGCAGTTTATTGGCTAGCGGAGAGACCCGGTACTTC. Amino acids: CASSLLASGETRYF.

J is TRBJ1-1 and V is TRBV11-2; D gene uncertain. CDR3 length: 15 amino acids. V shed 0 bases and J shed 0 bases, with 8 bases lying between them. The V gene's germline CDR1 is SGHAT and CDR2 FQNNGV. DNA for the CDR3: TGTGCCAGCAGCTTAGAAGGGTGGATGAACACTGAAGCTTTCTTT. It specifies CASSLEGWMNTEAFF. The full variable domain, completed using reference TRBV11-2 and TRBJ1-1, is EAGVAQSPRYKIIEKRQSVAFWCNPISGHATLYWYQQILGQGPKLLIQFQNNGVVDDSQLPKDRFSAERLKGVDSTLKIQPAKLEDSAVYLCASSLEGWMNTEAFFGQGTRLTVV.

The rearrangement joins TRBV9 to TRBJ2-7; D possibly corresponds to TRBD2 (6 bases). In germline, CDR1 is SGDLS, CDR2 YYNGEE. This CDR3 spans 13 amino acids. V lost 0 bases, J lost 5 bases, and 9 bases lay in between. The DNA of the CDR3 is TGTGCCAGCAGCGTAGGGGGGGTCGACGAGCAGTACTTC. Its translation is CASSVGGVDEQYF. The full variable domain, completed using reference TRBV9 and TRBJ2-7, is DSGVTQTPKHLITATGQRVTLRCSPRSGDLSVYWYQQSLDQGLQFLIQYYNGEERAKGNILERFSAQQFPDLHSELNLSSLELGDSALYFCASSVGGVDEQYFGPGTRLTVT.

This clonotype has a handful of counts. The J gene is TRBJ2-7, the V gene TRBV6-1; 10 bases line up with TRBD1. Germline V lookup: CDR1 MNHNS, CDR2 SASEGT. The CDR3 spans 14 residues. V lost 5 bases to trimming and J lost 2 bases; unmatched junction nucleotides: 3. The CDR3 DNA follows: TGTGCCAGCAGTTACGGACAGGGGGCCTACGAGCAGTACTTC. This sequence encodes CASSYGQGAYEQYF.

This clonotype was observed many times. The chain couples TRBV7-9 to TRBJ2-7; D gene ambiguous. Trimming removed 5 bases at V and 2 bases at J, with 16 bases between. The CDR3 loop spans 15 amino acids. Germline assignment: CDR1 SEHNR and CDR2 FQNEAQ (reference sequence). The CDR3 sequence: CASSPPSAGTYEQYF. The CDR3 region has the DNA TGTGCCAGCAGCCCCCCCTCGGCCGGCACCTACGAGCAGTACTTC.

J is TRBJ1-2 and V is TRBV5-6; D remains unclear. The CDR3 covers 16 residues. CDR1 SGHDT and CDR2 YYEEEE come from the germline V gene. Trimming stripped 1 base from V and 5 bases from J, with 18 bases between. The CDR3 sequence is CASSLFLFEELYGYTF. The CDR3 coding sequence is TGTGCCAGCAGCTTGTTTCTCTTCGAGGAGTTGTATGGCTACACCTTC.

The V and J genes are TRBV7-2 and TRBJ2-5, with TRBD2 identical over 12 bases. The CDR3 covers 15 residues. Germline lookup yields CDR1 SGHTA and CDR2 FQGNSA. J gave up 5 bases and V 8 bases, and 9 bases lay outside the gene matches. CDR3 nucleotides: TGTGCCAGCGCCGCTAGCGGGGGGGTTGAGGAGACCCAGTACTTC. As protein: CASAASGGVEETQYF. Full variable domain (outside the CDR3, taken from reference TRBV7-2 and TRBJ2-5): GAGVSQSPSNKVTEKGKDVELRCDPISGHTALYWYRQSLGQGLEFLIYFQGNSAPDKSGLPSDRFSAERTGGSVSTLTIQRTQQEDSAVYLCASAASGGVEETQYFGPGTRLLVL.

This clonotype has a handful of counts. J is TRBJ2-7 and V is TRBV15; the match to TRBD1 covers 7 bases. J was trimmed by 3 bases and V by 1 base; bases with no gene match: 3. This CDR3 comprises 14 residues. Germline V gene sequence: CDR1 LNHNV, CDR2 YYDKDF (reference sequence). CDR3 in DNA: TGTGCCACCAGCAGAGGACGGGACAGCTACGAGCAGTACTTC. As protein: CATSRGRDSYEQYF.

This clonotype appeared a single time. The chain carries TRBV10-1 and TRBJ1-3, with a weak D call TRBD1 (5 bases). V was clipped by 5 bases and J by 2 bases, with 10 bases between them. This CDR3 region has 14 residues. Germline assignment: CDR1 WNHNN and CDR2 SYGVQD (reference sequence). For the CDR3, the DNA is TGCGCCAGCAGTCCCAGGGTGGCTGGAAACACCATATATTTT. This codes for CASSPRVAGNTIYF.

This clonotype was observed a handful of times. The chain is built from TRBV7-8 and TRBJ2-1; no clear D. Trimming took 2 bases from V and 5 from J, leaving 13 bases between them. The CDR3 has 15 amino acids. CDR1 and CDR2 (germline): SGHVS, FQNEAQ. CDR3 sequence reads: CASSLLAASNNEQFF. In DNA form, the CDR3 reads TGTGCCAGCAGCTTATTGGCGGCATCTAACAATGAGCAGTTCTTC.

This chain uses TRBV12-3 or TRBV12-4 with TRBJ2-7; D is perhaps TRBD1 or TRBD2 (5 bases each). The CDR3 spans 16 residues. The V gene lost 5 bases and the J gene lost 3 bases, with 20 bases spanning the gap. For the CDR3, the DNA is TGTGCCAGCAGTAACTACCCAGACAGCGGAAGCTACGAGCAGTACTTC. Translation gives CASSNYPDSGSYEQYF.

The V and J genes are TRBV20-1 and TRBJ2-5; D remains unclear. CDR1 DFQATT and CDR2 SNEGSKA come from the germline V gene (reference sequence). Trimming removed 3 bases from V and 5 bases from J, with 10 bases in between. The CDR3 consists of 12 residues. The CDR3 nucleotides read TGCAGTGCTAGTCAGCAGTGGGAGACCCAGTACTTC. This sequence encodes CSASQQWETQYF.

The rearrangement links TRBV29-1 to TRBJ2-5; D is ambiguous. The CDR3 totals 11 residues. CDR1 and CDR2 from the germline V gene are SQVTM and ANQGSEA. V gave up 6 bases and J gave up 2 bases, with 7 bases separating them. For the CDR3, the DNA is TGCAGCGTCCAGCCACAAGAGACCCAGTACTTC. Protein: CSVQPQETQYF.

This rearrangement joins TRBV10-1 to TRBJ1-1; D uncertain. The ends were cut back, 3 bases at V and 2 bases at J, with 7 bases in the middle. The V gene's germline CDR1 is WNHNN and CDR2 SYGVQD (reference sequence). The CDR3 length is 13 residues. The CDR3 region is CASSDEKNTEAFF. The CDR3, as DNA: TGCGCCAGCAGTGACGAAAAAAACACTGAAGCTTTCTTT.

A few counts support this clonotype. The V call is TRBV10-3, the J call TRBJ1-4; the D is unclear. This CDR3 has 13 residues. The germline V gene has CDR1 ENHRY and CDR2 SYGVKD. Trimming shortened V by 3 bases and J by 7 bases, and 9 bases separated the two germline ends. The CDR3 DNA reads TGTGCCATCAGTGAAGGAATGGGTGAAAAACTGTTTTTT. Encoded protein: CAISEGMGEKLFF.

The rearrangement links TRBV29-1 to TRBJ2-2; possible D gene TRBD1, 5 bases. The germline CDR1 and CDR2 sequences are SQVTM and ANQGSEA. The CDR3 consists of 13 residues. With 5 bases removed from V and 4 bases from J, the gap between germline ends came to 11 bases. The CDR3 is CSVQGSGTGELFF. CDR3 bases: TGCAGCGTTCAGGGTTCGGGCACCGGGGAGCTGTTTTTT.

The rearrangement links TRBV6-5 to TRBJ1-5; D remains unclear. This CDR3 has 14 amino acids. Trimming pared 6 bases from V and 2 bases from J, leaving 11 bases between. The germline gives CDR1 MNHEY, CDR2 SVGAGI. The CDR3 is CASRDGVGNQPQHF. DNA for the CDR3: TGTGCCAGCAGGGACGGGGTAGGCAATCAGCCCCAGCATTTT.

This clonotype was recorded a few times. The J gene is TRBJ1-2, the V gene TRBV12-3 or TRBV12-4; no firm D call. The CDR3 runs to 13 residues. The V end lost 1 base, the J end lost 0 bases, and 3 bases lay between the germline ends. The CDR3 bases are TGTGCCAGCAGTTTAGACACTAACTATGGCTACACCTTC. Protein sequence: CASSLDTNYGYTF.

This chain joins TRBV7-3 and TRBJ2-5; 10 nucleotides line up with TRBD1. Germline CDR1 is SGHTA and CDR2 is FQGTGA. The V gene end was trimmed by 6 bases and the J gene end by 4 bases; junction bases not matched to a gene: 8. This CDR3 contains 15 residues. Here the CDR3 reads CASRSDRGRTETQYF. Here the CDR3 DNA reads TGTGCCAGCAGAAGTGACAGGGGGCGCACAGAGACCCAGTACTTC.

V gene TRBV5-1 combines with J gene TRBJ2-7; weak D call: TRBD1 (5 bases). The germline V gene encodes CDR1 SGHRS and CDR2 YFSETQ. Trimming cost V 2 bases and J 5 bases, with 17 bases left between them. The CDR3 consists of 15 residues. The CDR3 DNA follows: TGCGCCAGCAGCTTCGGTGGTCAGGGTGGCGACGAGCAGTACTTC. Its protein is CASSFGGQGGDEQYF.